Below are 20 T cell receptor beta chains sequenced from a single sample in a study of regulatory T cells in long-lasting Graves disease. Described time point: newly diagnosed GD, antithyroid drugs for less than 3 months. Extracted PBMC RNA gave rise to the TCR library. The TCR beta library used iRepertoire HTBI primers with Arm-PCR amplification of CDR3. MiXCR, applied by TCRdb to the multiplex PCR reads, yields one record per CDR3 protein. The sample consists of 540,000 or so distinct CDR3 sequences, about 14% of them appearing once. Another study also made use of these data, one on T cells in Graves' hyperthyroidism and ophthalmopathy.

The source material was peripheral blood mononuclear cells (PBMCs), sampled at new diagnosis, from a patient treated with antithyroid drugs. These receptors came from a man aged 25 to 45 with Graves disease.

This clonotype was found a few times. V is TRBV6-5 and J is TRBJ2-2, with 9 bases lining up with TRBD1. In germline, CDR1 is MNHEY, CDR2 SVGAGI. The CDR3 runs 18 residues. Unmatched junction bases numbered 11, after V lost 2 bases and J lost 4 bases. CDR3: CASSYGTGNRPGTGELFF. The CDR3 DNA reads as TGTGCCAGCAGTTACGGGACAGGGAACAGGCCTGGCACCGGGGAGCTGTTTTTT.

A few counts support this clonotype. The rearrangement joins TRBV20-1 to TRBJ2-7; D is ambiguous. This CDR3 contains 15 residues. Germline V gene lookup returns CDR1 DFQATT and CDR2 SNEGSKA (reference sequence). Trimming stripped 6 bases from V and 1 base from J, with 19 bases between. CDR3 loop: CSAFSSWISSYEQYF. The CDR3 DNA reads as TGCAGTGCCTTTTCTTCTTGGATTTCTTCCTACGAGCAGTACTTC.

The table lists this clonotype with many counts. This sequence joins TRBV29-1 and TRBJ2-7; 13 bases agree with TRBD2. Per germline, CDR1 SQVTM and CDR2 ANQGSEA. The V gene end was trimmed by 4 bases and the J gene end by 2 bases; junction bases not matched to a gene: 5. The CDR3 is 15 amino acids. The CDR3 spells CSVATSGRTTYEQYF. The CDR3 DNA follows: TGCAGCGTTGCGACTAGCGGGAGGACTACCTACGAGCAGTACTTC.

The table lists this clonotype with a few counts. The chain joins TRBV5-1 to TRBJ2-7, with a tentative D call TRBD2 (6 bases). The CDR3 length is 17 residues. V shed 2 bases and J shed 3 bases, with 21 bases lying between them. Germline CDR1 reads SGHRS; CDR2 reads YFSETQ. DNA for the CDR3: TGCGCCAGCAGCTTAGGGGATGGAGGGGCGGGATACTACGAGCAGTACTTC. Protein: CASSLGDGGAGYYEQYF.

This clonotype was picked up many times. This chain joins TRBV12-3 or TRBV12-4 and TRBJ1-5; D call uncertain. This CDR3 has 12 amino acids. Trimming cost V 0 bases and J 9 bases, with 6 bases left between them. The DNA of the CDR3 is TGTGCCAGCAGTTTAGCGGGAGGGCCCCAGCATTTT. As protein: CASSLAGGPQHF.

The gene calls are TRBV20-1 and TRBJ2-3, with TRBD2 matching 11 bases. In germline, CDR1 is DFQATT, CDR2 SNEGSKA (reference sequence). V was clipped by 3 bases and J by 2 bases; unmatched bases: 7. The CDR3 totals 16 residues. The CDR3 sequence: CSASNLAGGPTDTQYF. DNA for the CDR3: TGCAGTGCTAGTAACCTAGCGGGGGGCCCCACAGATACGCAGTATTTT.

This clonotype was seen many times. The chain employs TRBV2 and TRBJ2-7; D unclear. Germline CDR1 is SNHLY and CDR2 is FYNNEI. Trimming pared 4 bases from V and 5 bases from J, leaving 21 bases between. This CDR3 has 16 residues. This CDR3 is CASSARWSALRNEQYF. CDR3 sequence (DNA): TGTGCCAGCAGTGCCAGGTGGAGCGCCCTCAGAAACGAGCAGTACTTC.

In its sample, this clonotype was seen a few times. This CDR3 reads CSVGGQGFGEQFF. As DNA, the CDR3 is TGCAGCGTGGGGGGACAGGGCTTTGGGGAGCAGTTCTTC. The rearrangement uses TRBV29-1 and TRBJ2-1, with 9 bases that match TRBD1. This CDR3 has 13 amino acids. Germline CDR1 reads SQVTM; CDR2 reads ANQGSEA. Trimming cost V 6 bases and J 10 bases; bases outside gene matches: 10.

The rearrangement uses TRBV6-4 and TRBJ2-3; the match to TRBD2 covers 9 bases. This CDR3 has 15 amino acids. Germline CDR1 and CDR2: MRHNA and SNTAGT. Losses at the gene ends were 2 bases for V and 5 bases for J; bases not matched to a gene: 5. The CDR3, as DNA: TGTGCCAGCAGTGACGGTAGCGGGGGAGTAGATACGCAGTATTTT. It is translated as CASSDGSGGVDTQYF.

This clonotype was found many times. The gene calls are TRBV6-1 and TRBJ2-1; D is perhaps TRBD1 or TRBD2 (5 bases each). Per germline, CDR1 MNHNS and CDR2 SASEGT. The CDR3 covers 15 residues. V shed 2 bases and J shed 8 bases, with 16 bases lying between them. The CDR3 DNA is TGTGCCAGCAGTGAAAGGGCCTATTTGGGGGATGAGCAGTTCTTC. Its translation: CASSERAYLGDEQFF.

V is TRBV19 and J is TRBJ2-7, with D perhaps TRBD1 (6 bases). V was shortened by 4 bases and J by 0 bases, with 10 bases between the two germline ends. Germline-derived CDR1 and CDR2 are LNHDA and SQIVND (reference sequence). CDR3 length: 14 residues. The CDR3 is CASSSGDTSYEQYF. The CDR3, as DNA: TGTGCCAGTAGTAGTGGGGACACCTCCTACGAGCAGTACTTC.

This clonotype has more than one count but fewer than ten. V usage is TRBV30 and J usage is TRBJ2-3; 8 positions match TRBD2. This CDR3 region has 13 residues. Germline trimming cut 3 bases from V and 6 bases from J; bases unmatched to any gene: 5. In germline, CDR1 is GTSNPN, CDR2 SVGIG (reference sequence). CDR3 nucleotides: TGTGCCTGGAGGAAGCAGCGGGAGGATACGCAGTATTTT. Translation: CAWRKQREDTQYF.

This clonotype has just a few counts. This chain joins TRBV7-9 and TRBJ2-3, with TRBD1 identical over 7 bases. CDR1 is SEHNR, CDR2 FQNEAQ, per germline (reference sequence). This CDR3 region has 15 residues. V shed 9 bases, J shed 0 bases, and the junction held 9 bases outside the gene matches. The CDR3 here is CASIGGRGSTDTQYF. The CDR3 DNA follows: TGTGCCAGTATAGGGGGCCGCGGGAGCACAGATACGCAGTATTTT.

The rearrangement uses TRBV20-1 and TRBJ2-1, with D perhaps TRBD1 or TRBD2 (7 bases each). The V end lost 8 bases, the J end lost 5 bases, and 22 bases lay between the germline ends. Germline lookup yields CDR1 DFQATT and CDR2 SNEGSKA (reference sequence). The length of the CDR3 is 15 residues. The CDR3 DNA sequence: TGCAGTTTCCAGGGGGGGGGGGAGTACCACAATGAGCAGTTCTTC. Translated, it gives CSFQGGGEYHNEQFF.

The genes are TRBV5-1 and TRBJ1-4, with D possibly TRBD1 on 6 matching bases. V was clipped by 5 bases and J by 3 bases, with 14 bases between them. The CDR3 has 15 amino acids. Germline CDR1 SGHRS, CDR2 YFSETQ. The CDR3 nucleotides read TGCGCCAGCAGTTTTAAGGGGGTGCCTAATGAAAAACTGTTTTTT. Amino acids: CASSFKGVPNEKLFF. The full variable domain, its missing parts supplied by reference TRBV5-1 and TRBJ1-4, is KAGVTQTPRYLIKTRGQQVTLSCSPISGHRSVSWYQQTPGQGLQFLFEYFSETQRNKGNFPGRFSGRQFSNSRSEMNVSTLELGDSALYLCASSFKGVPNEKLFFGSGTQLSVL.

Worth noting for this clonotype: A read error is likely here: a far larger clone is one base away. The V and J genes are TRBV7-8 and TRBJ2-7; unclear D gene. Germline V lookup: CDR1 SGHVS, CDR2 FQNEAQ. This CDR3 has 13 amino acids. The CDR3: CASSLGLFYELYF. The DNA of the CDR3 is TGTGCCAGCAGCTTAGGACTTTTCTACGAGCTGTACTTC.

This clonotype was picked up many times. The genes are TRBV25-1 and TRBJ1-2; unclear D gene. The ends were cut back, 1 base at V and 8 bases at J, with 11 bases in the middle. This CDR3 region has 13 residues. CDR1 is MGHDK, CDR2 SYGVNS, per germline. The DNA of the CDR3 is TGTGCCAGCAGTGAATTGGCGCTAACCGGCTACACCTTC. It translates to CASSELALTGYTF.

This clonotype has more than one count but fewer than ten. The gene calls are TRBV3-1 and TRBJ2-6; D not resolved. Trimming pared 0 bases from V and 3 bases from J, leaving 12 bases between. CDR3 size: 17 residues. The germline V gene has CDR1 LGHDT and CDR2 YNNKEL (reference sequence). CDR3 nucleotide sequence: TGTGCCAGCAGCCAAGAGTTAACCCCACGTGGGGCCAACGTCCTGACTTTC. It yields the protein CASSQELTPRGANVLTF. Together with reference TRBV3-1 and TRBJ2-6, the CDR3 gives the full variable domain: DTAVSQTPKYLVTQMGNDKSIKCEQNLGHDTMYWYKQDSKKFLKIMFSYNNKELIINETVPNRFSPKSPDKAHLNLHINSLELGDSAVYFCASSQELTPRGANVLTFGAGSRLTVL.

This clonotype was counted many times. The chain couples TRBV20-1 to TRBJ2-5, with D unresolved. Looked up from germline, CDR1 is DFQATT and CDR2 is SNEGSKA (reference sequence). Trimming stripped 5 bases from V and 4 bases from J, with 17 bases between. This CDR3 has 14 amino acids. CDR3 in DNA: TGCAGTGCTGCCCTTGGGTCGGTCGGAGAGACCCAGTACTTC. Protein sequence: CSAALGSVGETQYF.

The sample holds many counts of this clonotype. This rearrangement joins TRBV5-1 to TRBJ2-1; possible D gene TRBD1, 6 bases. V lost 2 bases and J 10 bases, leaving 16 bases between the germline ends. Germline V gene data show CDR1 as SGHRS and CDR2 as YFSETQ. The CDR3 totals 14 residues. The CDR3 protein is CASSFLPGAGEQFF. The CDR3 DNA follows: TGCGCCAGCAGCTTTCTTCCAGGGGCTGGGGAGCAGTTCTTC.